The rows below give T cell receptor beta chains drawn from one sample of a study of blood T cells in healthy people across ages. TCRdb fed the 5' RACE reads into MiXCR, producing one record per CDR3 protein. The data contain around 1,900,000 distinct CDR3 sequences, around 42% of them singletons. Sequencing was done on a sample of blood. Receptors were obtained from a human donor in good health. CDR3s include the opening cysteine and the closing phenylalanine or tryptophan. The order of the fields is clone size, V gene, D gene, J gene, CDR3 DNA, CDR3 protein. A D gene is named only where the DNA matches it firmly. Not every row has a clone size; where given, it reads once, few, many or a size class.

clone size: .; V gene: TRBV13; D gene: .; J gene: TRBJ2-2; CDR3 DNA: TGTGCCAGCAGCTTAGAGCGTGGGGGAAGGACCGGGGAGCTGTTTTTT; CDR3 protein: CASSLERGGRTGELFF
clone size: .; V gene: TRBV7-2; D gene: .; J gene: TRBJ1-2; CDR3 DNA: TGTGCCAGCAGCTTAGCCGGAGCGGGCTGGGGCTACACCTTC; CDR3 protein: CASSLAGAGWGYTF
clone size: once; V gene: TRBV7-9; D gene: .; J gene: TRBJ1-5; CDR3 DNA: TGTGCCAGCAGCTTAGGGGACACAAAAGGGGAGCCCCAGCATTTT; CDR3 protein: CASSLGDTKGEPQHF
clone size: few; V gene: TRBV2; D gene: .; J gene: TRBJ1-2; CDR3 DNA: TGTGCCAGCAGTGAAGCGGGACAAGGGGGCTACACCTTC; CDR3 protein: CASSEAGQGGYTF
clone size: .; V gene: TRBV5-4; D gene: TRBD1; J gene: TRBJ2-1; CDR3 DNA: TGTGCCAGCAGCTTGGACAGGGGGGTTGAGCAGTTCTTC; CDR3 protein: CASSLDRGVEQFF
clone size: .; V gene: TRBV21-1; D gene: .; J gene: TRBJ2-7; CDR3 DNA: TGTGCCAGCAGCAATGTAGTAGTGGTCGAGCAGTACTTC; CDR3 protein: CASSNVVVVEQYF
clone size: .; V gene: TRBV10-3; D gene: TRBD1; J gene: TRBJ1-1; CDR3 DNA: TGTGCCATCGGGCAGGGGGCGCGAGGGGACACTGAAGCTTTCTTT; CDR3 protein: CAIGQGARGDTEAFF
clone size: .; V gene: TRBV5-1; D gene: .; J gene: TRBJ2-1; CDR3 DNA: TGCGCCAGCAGCTTCATAAACGACGGTGAGCAGTTCTTC; CDR3 protein: CASSFINDGEQFF
clone size: .; V gene: TRBV7-6; D gene: .; J gene: TRBJ2-1; CDR3 DNA: TGTGCCAGCAGCTGGGCTACGGCGAGCAATGAGCGGTTCTTC; CDR3 protein: CASSWATASNERFF
clone size: once; V gene: TRBV6-5; D gene: .; J gene: TRBJ1-1; CDR3 DNA: TGTGCCAGCACCCACGGGGAGAACACTGAAGCTTTCTTT; CDR3 protein: CASTHGENTEAFF
clone size: .; V gene: TRBV9; D gene: TRBD2; J gene: TRBJ2-5; CDR3 DNA: TGTGCCAGCAGCGTAGGACTAGCGGGGGCATGGTACCAAGAGACCCAGTACTTC; CDR3 protein: CASSVGLAGAWYQETQYF
clone size: few; V gene: TRBV20-1; D gene: TRBD2; J gene: TRBJ2-5; CDR3 DNA: TGCAGTGCTAGGACTAGCTCCGCAGTTAAGACCCAGTACTTC; CDR3 protein: CSARTSSAVKTQYF
clone size: .; V gene: TRBV6-2/TRBV6-3; D gene: .; J gene: TRBJ1-2; CDR3 DNA: TGTGCCAGCAGTTACTCCAGCACGCCGGCCCTCTATGGCTACACCTTC; CDR3 protein: CASSYSSTPALYGYTF
clone size: .; V gene: TRBV6-5; D gene: .; J gene: TRBJ2-7; CDR3 DNA: TGTGCCAGCAGTTACTCAGGATACGGGGTAAACTACGAGCAGTACTTC; CDR3 protein: CASSYSGYGVNYEQYF
clone size: .; V gene: TRBV7-9; D gene: .; J gene: TRBJ1-1; CDR3 DNA: TGTGCCAGCAGCCCACAAACGGCGGGTACTGAAGCTTTCTTT; CDR3 protein: CASSPQTAGTEAFF
clone size: .; V gene: TRBV12-3/TRBV12-4; D gene: .; J gene: TRBJ1-2; CDR3 DNA: TGTGCCAGCAGGGCCCGGGAGGCCGGTTATGGCTACACCTTC; CDR3 protein: CASRAREAGYGYTF
clone size: few; V gene: TRBV29-1; D gene: .; J gene: TRBJ1-1; CDR3 DNA: TGCAGCGTTGATCCGGGGCGGGACACTGAAGCTTTCTTT; CDR3 protein: CSVDPGRDTEAFF
clone size: .; V gene: TRBV4-3; D gene: TRBD1; J gene: TRBJ1-2; CDR3 DNA: TGCGCCAGCAGCCATGGGGAATGGGACAGACGCTATGGCTACACCTTC; CDR3 protein: CASSHGEWDRRYGYTF
clone size: .; V gene: TRBV7-3; D gene: .; J gene: TRBJ2-1; CDR3 DNA: TGTGCCAGCAGCTTACTAATCTCCAATGAGCAGTTCTTC; CDR3 protein: CASSLLISNEQFF
clone size: .; V gene: TRBV7-3; D gene: .; J gene: TRBJ2-7; CDR3 DNA: TGTGCCAGCGGCTTAACCAGTTATTCCCACGAGCAGTACTTC; CDR3 protein: CASGLTSYSHEQYF
clone size: .; V gene: TRBV6-2/TRBV6-3; D gene: TRBD1; J gene: TRBJ1-1; CDR3 DNA: TGTGCCAGCAGTTTCATATGGACAGGGATGAACACTGAAGCTTTCTTT; CDR3 protein: CASSFIWTGMNTEAFF
clone size: .; V gene: TRBV7-9; D gene: .; J gene: TRBJ1-1; CDR3 DNA: TGTGCCAGCAGCTTAGAGAACGGGGGGGTCAAGAAGGCTTTCTTT; CDR3 protein: CASSLENGGVKKAFF
clone size: few; V gene: TRBV10-3; D gene: .; J gene: TRBJ2-7; CDR3 DNA: TGTGCCATCAGTGAGTCGAAGGGGCCCTACGAGCAGTACTTC; CDR3 protein: CAISESKGPYEQYF
clone size: .; V gene: TRBV9; D gene: .; J gene: TRBJ1-2; CDR3 DNA: TGTGCCAGCAGCGGGTCAGGGGTCTATAATGGCTACACCTTC; CDR3 protein: CASSGSGVYNGYTF
clone size: .; V gene: TRBV7-2; D gene: .; J gene: TRBJ1-1; CDR3 DNA: TGTGCCAGCAAGGTGACAGGTTCGACGAACACTGAAGCTTTCTTT; CDR3 protein: CASKVTGSTNTEAFF
clone size: .; V gene: TRBV7-2; D gene: TRBD1; J gene: TRBJ1-2; CDR3 DNA: TGTGCCAGCAGCCCCTACAGGGGGGCGAGCTATGGCTACACCTTC; CDR3 protein: CASSPYRGASYGYTF
clone size: few; V gene: TRBV6-5; D gene: TRBD1; J gene: TRBJ2-3; CDR3 DNA: TGTGCCAGCGGACAGGGAAGGGTAAATACGCAGTATTTT; CDR3 protein: CASGQGRVNTQYF
clone size: .; V gene: TRBV20-1; D gene: .; J gene: TRBJ1-5; CDR3 DNA: TGCAGTGCTAGCTTAGCAGCTAGCAATCAGCCCCAGCATTTT; CDR3 protein: CSASLAASNQPQHF
clone size: .; V gene: TRBV9; D gene: .; J gene: TRBJ1-1; CDR3 DNA: TGTGCCAGCCCTCGAGGACAGTTGAACACTGAAGCTTTCTTT; CDR3 protein: CASPRGQLNTEAFF
clone size: few; V gene: TRBV20-1; D gene: .; J gene: TRBJ2-1; CDR3 DNA: TGCAGTGCTCTCACTCCGACGGTATCCTACAATGAGCAGTTCTTC; CDR3 protein: CSALTPTVSYNEQFF
clone size: .; V gene: TRBV3-1; D gene: TRBD1; J gene: TRBJ1-2; CDR3 DNA: TGTGCCAGCAGCCAAGGAACCACAGGGGTCGGCACCTTC; CDR3 protein: CASSQGTTGVGTF
clone size: few; V gene: TRBV7-9; D gene: .; J gene: TRBJ1-1; CDR3 DNA: TGTGCCAGCAGCTTAGCGGCAGGGCGGCTTGCTGAAGCTTTCTTT; CDR3 protein: CASSLAAGRLAEAFF
clone size: .; V gene: TRBV29-1; D gene: .; J gene: TRBJ1-2; CDR3 DNA: TGCAGCGTTGTGTGGGGGAATTTGGGCTGCACCTTC; CDR3 protein: CSVVWGNLGCTF
clone size: few; V gene: TRBV12-3/TRBV12-4; D gene: TRBD1; J gene: TRBJ1-1; CDR3 DNA: TGTGCCAGCAGGGGACAGCCCTGGGACACTGAAGCTTTCTTT; CDR3 protein: CASRGQPWDTEAFF
clone size: .; V gene: TRBV7-9; D gene: .; J gene: TRBJ2-7; CDR3 DNA: TGTGACAGCAGCTTAGGGAGCAGCCTAAGCTCCTACGAGCAGTACTTC; CDR3 protein: CDSSLGSSLSSYEQYF
clone size: .; V gene: TRBV15; D gene: .; J gene: TRBJ2-3; CDR3 DNA: TGTGCCACCAGCGGGACGATAGGTCCAGATACGCAGTATTTT; CDR3 protein: CATSGTIGPDTQYF
clone size: once; V gene: TRBV6-5; D gene: TRBD2; J gene: TRBJ2-3; CDR3 DNA: TGTGCCAGCAGTCGATCTAGCGGCCCGGGAGATACGCAGTATTTT; CDR3 protein: CASSRSSGPGDTQYF
clone size: few; V gene: TRBV3-1; D gene: TRBD2; J gene: TRBJ2-5; CDR3 DNA: TGTGCCAGCAGCCAAGACTTACTACTAGCGGGGACTCAAGAGACCCAGTACTTC; CDR3 protein: CASSQDLLLAGTQETQYF
clone size: few; V gene: TRBV7-9; D gene: TRBD1; J gene: TRBJ2-7; CDR3 DNA: TGTGCCAGCAGCGCATCTCCCGGGACAGGGGGCTATAAGCTTTACGAGCAGTACTTC; CDR3 protein: CASSASPGTGGYKLYEQYF
clone size: .; V gene: TRBV7-2; D gene: .; J gene: TRBJ1-2; CDR3 DNA: TGTGCCAGCAGGCCGGGGGCGATTAACTATGGCTACACCTTC; CDR3 protein: CASRPGAINYGYTF
clone size: .; V gene: TRBV6-1; D gene: .; J gene: TRBJ2-2; CDR3 DNA: TGTGCCAGCAGTACACAGAACACCGGGGAGCTGTTTTTT; CDR3 protein: CASSTQNTGELFF
clone size: .; V gene: TRBV28; D gene: .; J gene: TRBJ2-2; CDR3 DNA: TGTGCCAGCAGTACCCCAGGGGACACCGGGGAGCTGTTTTTT; CDR3 protein: CASSTPGDTGELFF
clone size: .; V gene: TRBV10-3; D gene: .; J gene: TRBJ1-2; CDR3 DNA: TGTGCCATCAGTGGCCAGATAGGGGCTGCCTTCTATGGCTACACCTTC; CDR3 protein: CAISGQIGAAFYGYTF
clone size: .; V gene: TRBV25-1; D gene: TRBD1; J gene: TRBJ1-6; CDR3 DNA: TGTGCCAGCAGTGATTTTTTCTCCGGGACAGGAGACAATTCACCCCTCCACTTT; CDR3 protein: CASSDFFSGTGDNSPLHF
clone size: .; V gene: TRBV2; D gene: .; J gene: TRBJ1-2; CDR3 DNA: TGTGCCAGCAGTATAAGGGAGGGCTACACCTTC; CDR3 protein: CASSIREGYTF
clone size: few; V gene: TRBV5-1; D gene: TRBD1; J gene: TRBJ2-1; CDR3 DNA: TGCGCCAGCAGCTCCGGACAGGGGATTAATGAGCAGTTCTTC; CDR3 protein: CASSSGQGINEQFF
clone size: .; V gene: TRBV7-3; D gene: .; J gene: TRBJ1-1; CDR3 DNA: TGTGCCAGCAGCTTAAATCGCGGCAGCGGCACTGAAGCTTTCTTT; CDR3 protein: CASSLNRGSGTEAFF
clone size: .; V gene: TRBV20-1; D gene: TRBD1; J gene: TRBJ1-4; CDR3 DNA: TGCAGTGCGGGGGTCGGGACAGATGAAAAACTGTTTTTT; CDR3 protein: CSAGVGTDEKLFF
clone size: .; V gene: TRBV12-3/TRBV12-4; D gene: TRBD1; J gene: TRBJ2-4; CDR3 DNA: TGTGCCAGCAGTTTATACCCGGGACAGAGCAAAAACATTCAGTACTTC; CDR3 protein: CASSLYPGQSKNIQYF
clone size: .; V gene: TRBV4-2; D gene: .; J gene: TRBJ1-2; CDR3 DNA: TGTGCCAGCAGCCAAGACGCCAGGGTAGGCGGCTACACCTTC; CDR3 protein: CASSQDARVGGYTF
clone size: .; V gene: TRBV7-2; D gene: TRBD2; J gene: TRBJ2-2; CDR3 DNA: TGTGTCAGCAGCCTCCGACAGGGTAGCGGGGGGCTGTTTTTT; CDR3 protein: CVSSLRQGSGGLFF
clone size: .; V gene: TRBV5-1; D gene: .; J gene: TRBJ1-2; CDR3 DNA: TGCGCCAGCAGCCGGGTGGGCAGCACCCTCTATGGCTACACCTTC; CDR3 protein: CASSRVGSTLYGYTF
clone size: .; V gene: TRBV4-3; D gene: .; J gene: TRBJ1-1; CDR3 DNA: TGCGCCAGCAGCCAAGAGGGCGTGGCGGGAACTGAAGCTTTCTTT; CDR3 protein: CASSQEGVAGTEAFF